This T cell receptor beta chain was identified during a study of T cell responses to AZD1222 COVID-19 vaccine. For the study at large: Some second doses came at about 4 weeks and others at about 12 weeks; these were pooled.

The protocol was immunoSEQ multiplex PCR, while the TCRdb copy is restricted to in-frame clones and leaves out a portion. Among almost 55,000 clones listed, about 86% were seen once. Trimming pared 6 bases from V and 2 bases from J, leaving 14 bases between. The germline gives CDR1 MNHEY, CDR2 SMNVEV (reference sequence). There are 15 residues in the CDR3. Broader study findings: Increased Spike-specific TCR breadth and depth were observed after two AZD1222 doses. In a largely white British group with more females than males, clonal diversity was possibly underestimated. There were vaccine-associated CD4 TCRs across spike, dominant at 160-218 and 743-854.

Worth noting for this clone: The antigen is unknown.

This chain connects TRBV27 to TRBJ1-5; maybe TRBD1 (5 bases). The receptor's source is an adult in good health. Here the sequenced sample was peripheral blood, taken on day 0 of AZD1222 vaccination. The CDR3 DNA follows: TGTGCCAGCAGCCTAGGGGTAACGGGCAATCAGCCCCAGCATTTT. Translated, it gives CASSLGVTGNQPQHF.